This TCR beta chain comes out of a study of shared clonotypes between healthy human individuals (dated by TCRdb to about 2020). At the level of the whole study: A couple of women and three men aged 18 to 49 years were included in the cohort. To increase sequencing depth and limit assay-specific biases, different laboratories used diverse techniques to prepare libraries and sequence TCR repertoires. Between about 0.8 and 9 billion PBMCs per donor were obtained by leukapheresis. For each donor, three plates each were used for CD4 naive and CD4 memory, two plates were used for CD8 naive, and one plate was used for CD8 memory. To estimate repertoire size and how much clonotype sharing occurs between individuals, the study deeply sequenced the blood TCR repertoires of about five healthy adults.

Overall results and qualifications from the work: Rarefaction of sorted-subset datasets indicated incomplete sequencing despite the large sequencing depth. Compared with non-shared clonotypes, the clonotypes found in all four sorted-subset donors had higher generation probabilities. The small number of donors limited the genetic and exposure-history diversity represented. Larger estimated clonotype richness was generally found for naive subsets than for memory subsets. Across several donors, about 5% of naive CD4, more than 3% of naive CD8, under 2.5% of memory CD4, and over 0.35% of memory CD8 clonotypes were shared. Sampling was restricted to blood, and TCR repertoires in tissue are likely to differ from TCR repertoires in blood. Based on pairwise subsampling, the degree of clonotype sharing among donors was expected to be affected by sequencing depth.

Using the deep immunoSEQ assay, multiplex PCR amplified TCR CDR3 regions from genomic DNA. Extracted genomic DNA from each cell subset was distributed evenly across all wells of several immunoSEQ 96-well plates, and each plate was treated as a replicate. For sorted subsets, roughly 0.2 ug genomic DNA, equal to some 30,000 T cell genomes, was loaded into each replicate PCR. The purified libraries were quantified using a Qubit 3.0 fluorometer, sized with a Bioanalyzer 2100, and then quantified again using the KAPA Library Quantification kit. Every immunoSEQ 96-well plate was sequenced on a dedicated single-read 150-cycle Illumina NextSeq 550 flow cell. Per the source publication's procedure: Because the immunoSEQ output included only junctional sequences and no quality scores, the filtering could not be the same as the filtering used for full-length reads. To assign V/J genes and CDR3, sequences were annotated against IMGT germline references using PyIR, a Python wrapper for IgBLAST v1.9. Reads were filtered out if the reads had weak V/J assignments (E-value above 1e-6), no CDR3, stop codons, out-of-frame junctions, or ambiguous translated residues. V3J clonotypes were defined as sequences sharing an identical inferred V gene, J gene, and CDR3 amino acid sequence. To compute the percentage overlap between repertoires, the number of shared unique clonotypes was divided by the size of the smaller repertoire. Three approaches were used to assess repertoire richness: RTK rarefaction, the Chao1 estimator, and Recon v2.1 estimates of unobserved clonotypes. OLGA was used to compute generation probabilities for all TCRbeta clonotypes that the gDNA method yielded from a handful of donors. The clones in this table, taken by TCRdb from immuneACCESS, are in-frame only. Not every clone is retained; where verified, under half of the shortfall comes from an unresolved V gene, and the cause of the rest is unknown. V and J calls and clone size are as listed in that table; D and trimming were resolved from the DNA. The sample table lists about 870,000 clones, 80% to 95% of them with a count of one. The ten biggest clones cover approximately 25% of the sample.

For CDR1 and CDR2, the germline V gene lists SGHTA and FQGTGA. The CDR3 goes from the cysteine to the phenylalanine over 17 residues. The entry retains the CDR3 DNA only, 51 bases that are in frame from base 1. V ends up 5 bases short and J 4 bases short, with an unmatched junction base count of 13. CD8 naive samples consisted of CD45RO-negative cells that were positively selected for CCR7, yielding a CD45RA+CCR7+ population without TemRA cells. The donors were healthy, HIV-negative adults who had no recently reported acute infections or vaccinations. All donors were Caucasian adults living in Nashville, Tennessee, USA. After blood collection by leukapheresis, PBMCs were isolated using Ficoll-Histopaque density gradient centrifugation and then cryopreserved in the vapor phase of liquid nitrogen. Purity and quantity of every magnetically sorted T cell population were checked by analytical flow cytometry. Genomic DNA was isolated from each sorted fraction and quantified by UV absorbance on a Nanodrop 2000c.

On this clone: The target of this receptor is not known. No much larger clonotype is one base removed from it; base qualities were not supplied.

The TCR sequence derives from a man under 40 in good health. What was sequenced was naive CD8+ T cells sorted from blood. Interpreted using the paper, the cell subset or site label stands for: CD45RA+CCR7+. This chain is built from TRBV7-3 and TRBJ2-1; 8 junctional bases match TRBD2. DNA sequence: TGTGCCAGCAGCCCGCACCCACTAGCGGTGTCGTACAATGAGCAGTTCTTC. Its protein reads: CASSPHPLAVSYNEQFF. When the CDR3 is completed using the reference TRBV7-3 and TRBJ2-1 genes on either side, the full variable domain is GAGVSQTPSNKVTEKGKYVELRCDPISGHTALYWYRQSLGQGPEFLIYFQGTGAADDSGLPNDRFFAVRPEGSVSTLKIQRTERGDSAVYLCASSPHPLAVSYNEQFFGPGTRLTVL.